These 8 T cell receptor beta chains came from one sample sequenced in a study of CD8 T cells in ankylosing spondylitis. TCRdb re-called the 5' RACE reads through MiXCR, storing one row per CDR3 protein. The sample includes roughly 150,000 distinct CDR3 sequences, around 9.6% of them seen just once. Sequencing was performed on blood, either unsorted or a sorted T cell fraction (not recorded which). Receptors originate from a female donor with ankylosing spondylitis or in good health (not recorded which).

This clonotype has at least ten counts. The chain links TRBV25-1 to TRBJ2-5; tentative D call: TRBD1 (5 bases). V lost 5 bases to trimming and J lost 0 bases, with 10 bases between them. CDR1 and CDR2 from the germline V gene are MGHDK and SYGVNS. The length of the CDR3 is 14 residues. CDR3 DNA: TGTGCCAGCAGTCAGGGTTCGTACCAAGAGACCCAGTACTTC. It yields the protein CASSQGSYQETQYF.

The chain links TRBV30 to TRBJ2-4; unclear D gene. The CDR3 runs 16 residues. V dropped 4 bases and J dropped 8 bases, with 24 bases sitting between them. The germline V gene has CDR1 GTSNPN and CDR2 SVGIG (reference sequence). The CDR3 sequence: CAWTLQQGIKEYIQYF. CDR3 sequence (DNA): TGTGCCTGGACTCTTCAGCAAGGGATAAAAGAATACATTCAGTACTTC.

The chain carries TRBV28 and TRBJ2-7; D gene unclear. The CDR3 is made up of 13 amino acids. V shed 2 bases and J shed 6 bases, with 11 bases lying between them. CDR1 MDHEN and CDR2 SYDVKM come from the germline V gene. CDR3 DNA sequence: TGTGCCAGCAGTTTAACGATAGCTGGCGAGCAGTACTTC. Its protein product is CASSLTIAGEQYF.

This clonotype was observed at least ten times. V usage is TRBV7-6 and J usage is TRBJ2-4; unclear D gene. Germline CDR1 is SGHVS and CDR2 is FNYEAQ. Trimming left V 4 bases short and J 7 bases short, with 8 bases between. The CDR3 contains 12 residues. The CDR3 coding sequence is TGTGCCAGCAGCTCAATCAATAACATTCAGTACTTC. Translation gives CASSSINNIQYF. Looking up the rest from reference TRBV7-6 and TRBJ2-4 gives the full variable domain: GAGVSQSPRYKVTKRGQDVALRCDPISGHVSLYWYRQALGQGPEFLTYFNYEAQQDKSGLPNDRFSAERPEGSISTLTIQRTEQRDSAMYRCASSSINNIQYFGAGTRLSVL.

This clonotype was found a few times. The V call is TRBV7-6, the J call TRBJ2-1; D remains unclear. CDR1 is SGHVS and CDR2 is FNYEAQ in the germline V gene. V lost 1 base to trimming and J lost 4 bases, with 11 bases between them. CDR3 length: 15 residues. This chain's CDR3 is CASSLGDSIYNEQFF. The CDR3 DNA reads as TGTGCCAGCAGCTTAGGAGACTCGATTTACAATGAGCAGTTCTTC.

This clonotype has a handful of counts. The chain uses TRBV7-2 and TRBJ1-1; a possible D gene is TRBD1 (5 bases). This CDR3 region has 16 residues. Germline CDR1 and CDR2: SGHTA and FQGNSA. V dropped 1 base and J dropped 5 bases, with 17 bases sitting between them. In DNA form, the CDR3 reads TGTGCCAGCAGCTTAGTGGAGAAGGGGCTGGAGACTGAAGCTTTCTTT. Its translation is CASSLVEKGLETEAFF.

V gene TRBV6-5 combines with J gene TRBJ2-1; a weak D match, TRBD1 (7 bases). Germline loops: CDR1 MNHEY, CDR2 SVGAGI. V gave up 3 bases and J gave up 6 bases, with 12 bases separating them. The CDR3 covers 14 residues. The CDR3 DNA sequence: TGTGCCAGCAGTTATGGCGGGGACAGCAATGAGCAGTTCTTC. Residues: CASSYGGDSNEQFF.

This clonotype appeared a few times. The V and J genes are TRBV12-3 or TRBV12-4 and TRBJ1-2, with a weak D call TRBD1 (6 bases). V was clipped by 4 bases and J by 5 bases, with 11 bases between them. This CDR3 region has 13 residues. In DNA form, the CDR3 reads TGTGCCAGCAGTTCCCCAGGGGCGTATGGCTACACCTTC. It is translated as CASSSPGAYGYTF.